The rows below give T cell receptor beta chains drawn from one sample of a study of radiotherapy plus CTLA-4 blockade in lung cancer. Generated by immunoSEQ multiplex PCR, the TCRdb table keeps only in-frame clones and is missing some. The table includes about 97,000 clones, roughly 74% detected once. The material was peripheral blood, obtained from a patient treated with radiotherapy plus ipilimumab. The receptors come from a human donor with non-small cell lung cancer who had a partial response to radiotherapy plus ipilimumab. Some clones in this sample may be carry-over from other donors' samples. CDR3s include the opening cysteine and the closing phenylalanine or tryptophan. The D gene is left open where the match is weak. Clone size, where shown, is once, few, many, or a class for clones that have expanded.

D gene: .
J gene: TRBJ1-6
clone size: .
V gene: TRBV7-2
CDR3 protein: CASSLDDSAYNSPLHF
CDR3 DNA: TGTGCCAGCAGCTTAGATGACAGCGCCTATAATTCACCCCTCCACTTT

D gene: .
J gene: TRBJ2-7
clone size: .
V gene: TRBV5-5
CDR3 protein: CASSVAGPSPYEQYF
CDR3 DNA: TGTGCCAGCAGCGTGGCAGGTCCCAGCCCCTACGAGCAGTACTTC

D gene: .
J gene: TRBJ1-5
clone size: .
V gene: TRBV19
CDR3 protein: CATSGVFGQPQHF
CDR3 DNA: TGTGCCACGTCAGGGGTATTCGGTCAGCCCCAGCATTTT

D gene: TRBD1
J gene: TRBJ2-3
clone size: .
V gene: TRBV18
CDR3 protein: CASSPRPTGQGRLDTQYF
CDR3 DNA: TGTGCCAGCTCCCCAAGGCCGACTGGACAGGGAAGGTTAGATACGCAGTATTTT

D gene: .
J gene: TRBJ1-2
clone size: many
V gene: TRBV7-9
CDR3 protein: CASSFGVKAGQRQGGYTF
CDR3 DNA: TGTGCCAGCAGCTTTGGGGTGAAGGCAGGGCAGCGTCAGGGAGGCTACACCTTC

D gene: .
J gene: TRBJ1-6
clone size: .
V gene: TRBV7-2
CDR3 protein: CASSHGQFTPLHF
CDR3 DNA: TGTGCCAGCAGCCACGGACAGTTTACACCCCTCCACTTT

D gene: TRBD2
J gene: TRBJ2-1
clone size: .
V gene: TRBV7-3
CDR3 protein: CASSPRGREIPNEQFF
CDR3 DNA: TGTGCCAGCAGCCCGCGTGGGCGGGAGATCCCCAATGAGCAGTTCTTC

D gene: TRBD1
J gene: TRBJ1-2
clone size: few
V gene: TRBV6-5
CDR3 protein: CASSYQPGQGYGYTF
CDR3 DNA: TGTGCCAGCAGTTACCAGCCGGGACAGGGGTACGGCTACACCTTC

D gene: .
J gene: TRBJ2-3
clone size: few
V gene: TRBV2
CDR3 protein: CASSGGVSTDTQYF
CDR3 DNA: TGTGCCAGCAGTGGGGGGGTGAGCACAGATACGCAGTATTTT

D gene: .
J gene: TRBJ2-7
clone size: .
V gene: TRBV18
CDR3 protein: CASSPLTGRSSYEQYF
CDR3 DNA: TGTGCCAGCTCACCCTTAACAGGGAGATCCTCCTACGAGCAGTACTTC